The clone carrying this T cell receptor beta chain was seen only a few times. Its antigen is not identified. This sample stems from a study of CD8+ T cells in alopecia areata. Overall study findings and caveats: Resident alphabeta T cells of normal skin are also sequenced in scalp samples. In scalp, tofacitinib significantly decreased clonality and expanded CD8+ clones among the top 100. Normal scalp showed lower clonality than lesional scalp, especially alopecia totalis/universalis.

CDR1 is SEHNR, CDR2 FQNEAQ, per germline (reference sequence). The length of the CDR3 is 16 residues. V gave up 4 bases and J gave up 2 bases, with 17 bases separating them. The sequencing template was cDNA reverse transcribed from extracted RNA. Produced via immunoSEQ multiplex PCR; TCRdb's table is partial and in-frame only. The data hold 95,000 to 100,000 clones, with approximately 60% observed a single time. Sample treatment: oral pan-JAK inhibitor, 5-10 mg twice daily. Punch biopsies of lesional scalp, plus peripheral blood, were taken from alopecia areata patients. Here the sequenced sample was CD8+ T cells sorted from blood, taken at week 4, from a patient treated with tofacitinib. This rearrangement joins TRBV7-9 to TRBJ2-5; possible D gene TRBD1, 7 bases. The clonotype originates from a human donor with alopecia areata. As DNA, the CDR3 is TGTGCCAGCAGCTCTGAAGACAGGGCGGGACAAGAGACCCAGTACTTC. Amino acid sequence: CASSSEDRAGQETQYF.